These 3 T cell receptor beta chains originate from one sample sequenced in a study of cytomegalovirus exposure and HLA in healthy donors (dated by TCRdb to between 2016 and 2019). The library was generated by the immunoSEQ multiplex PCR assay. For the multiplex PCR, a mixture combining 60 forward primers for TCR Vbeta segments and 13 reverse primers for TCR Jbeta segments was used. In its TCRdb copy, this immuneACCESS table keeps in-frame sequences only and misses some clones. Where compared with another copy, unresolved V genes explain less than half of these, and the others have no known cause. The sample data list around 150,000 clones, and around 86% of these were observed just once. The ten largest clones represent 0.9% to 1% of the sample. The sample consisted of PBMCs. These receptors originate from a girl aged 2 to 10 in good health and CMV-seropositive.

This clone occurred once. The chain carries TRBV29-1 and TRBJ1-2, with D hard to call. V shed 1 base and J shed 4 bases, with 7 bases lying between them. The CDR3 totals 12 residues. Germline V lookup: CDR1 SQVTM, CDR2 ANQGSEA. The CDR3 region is CSVEVGGYGYTF. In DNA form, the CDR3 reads TGCAGCGTTGAAGTTGGCGGCTATGGCTACACCTTC.

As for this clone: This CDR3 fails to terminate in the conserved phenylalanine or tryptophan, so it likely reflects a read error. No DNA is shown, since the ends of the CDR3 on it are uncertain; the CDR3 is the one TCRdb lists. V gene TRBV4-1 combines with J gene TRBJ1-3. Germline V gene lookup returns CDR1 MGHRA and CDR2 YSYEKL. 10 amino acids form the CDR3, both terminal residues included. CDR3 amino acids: CASSRGGVGC.

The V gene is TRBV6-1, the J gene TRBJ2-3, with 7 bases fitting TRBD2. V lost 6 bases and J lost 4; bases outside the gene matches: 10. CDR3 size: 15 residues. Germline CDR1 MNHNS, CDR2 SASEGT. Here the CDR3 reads CASSPLAMSADTQYF. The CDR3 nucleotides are TGTGCCAGCAGCCCACTAGCGATGTCGGCAGATACGCAGTATTTT.